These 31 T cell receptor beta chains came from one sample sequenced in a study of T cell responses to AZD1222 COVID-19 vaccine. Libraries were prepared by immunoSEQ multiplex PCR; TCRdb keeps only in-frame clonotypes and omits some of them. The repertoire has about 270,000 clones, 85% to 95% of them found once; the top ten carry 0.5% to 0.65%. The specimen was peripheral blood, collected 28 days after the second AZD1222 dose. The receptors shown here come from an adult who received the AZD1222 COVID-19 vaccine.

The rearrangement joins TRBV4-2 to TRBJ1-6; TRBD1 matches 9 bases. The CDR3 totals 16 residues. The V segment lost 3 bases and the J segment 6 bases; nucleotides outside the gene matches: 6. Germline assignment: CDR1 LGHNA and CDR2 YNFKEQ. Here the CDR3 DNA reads TGTGCCAGCAGCCAGGCGACAGGGGGTTTTAATTCACCCCTCCACTTT. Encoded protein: CASSQATGGFNSPLHF.

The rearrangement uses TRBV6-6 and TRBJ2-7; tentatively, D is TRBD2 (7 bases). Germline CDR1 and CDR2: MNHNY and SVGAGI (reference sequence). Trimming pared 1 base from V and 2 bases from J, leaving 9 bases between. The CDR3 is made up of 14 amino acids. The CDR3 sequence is CASSYFGGPYEQYF. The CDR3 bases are TGTGCCAGCAGTTACTTCGGGGGGCCCTACGAGCAGTACTTC.

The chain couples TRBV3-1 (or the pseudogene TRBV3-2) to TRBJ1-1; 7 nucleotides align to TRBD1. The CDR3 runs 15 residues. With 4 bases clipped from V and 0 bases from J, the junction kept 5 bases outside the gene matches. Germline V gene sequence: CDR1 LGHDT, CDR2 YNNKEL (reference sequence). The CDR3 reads CASSRGDRLNTEAFF. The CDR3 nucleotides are TGTGCCAGCAGCCGCGGGGACAGATTGAACACTGAAGCTTTCTTT.

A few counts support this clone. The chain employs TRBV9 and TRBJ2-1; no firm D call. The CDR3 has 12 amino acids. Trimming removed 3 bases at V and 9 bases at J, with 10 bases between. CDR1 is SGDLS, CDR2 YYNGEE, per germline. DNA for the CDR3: TGTGCCAGCAGCGAGCCCCTACCTGAGCAGTTCTTC. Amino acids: CASSEPLPEQFF.

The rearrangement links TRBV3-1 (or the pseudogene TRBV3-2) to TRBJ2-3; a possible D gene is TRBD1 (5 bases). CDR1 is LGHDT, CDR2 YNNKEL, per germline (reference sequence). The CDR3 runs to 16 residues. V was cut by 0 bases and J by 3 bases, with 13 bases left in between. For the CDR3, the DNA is TGTGCCAGCAGCCAAGATGTAGGGGTGGGTACAGATACGCAGTATTTT. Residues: CASSQDVGVGTDTQYF.

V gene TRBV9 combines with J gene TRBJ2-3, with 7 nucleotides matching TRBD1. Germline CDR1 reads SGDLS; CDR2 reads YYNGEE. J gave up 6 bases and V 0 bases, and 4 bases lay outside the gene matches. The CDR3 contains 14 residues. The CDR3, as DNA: TGTGCCAGCAGCGTAGGACAGGGTACCGATACGCAGTATTTT. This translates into CASSVGQGTDTQYF.

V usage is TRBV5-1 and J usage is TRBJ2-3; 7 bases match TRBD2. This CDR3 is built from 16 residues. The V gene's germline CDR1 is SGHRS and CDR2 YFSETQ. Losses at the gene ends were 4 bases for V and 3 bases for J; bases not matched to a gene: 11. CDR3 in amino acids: CASSPAGAAGTDTQYF. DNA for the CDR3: TGCGCCAGCAGCCCCGCGGGAGCGGCAGGGACAGATACGCAGTATTTT.

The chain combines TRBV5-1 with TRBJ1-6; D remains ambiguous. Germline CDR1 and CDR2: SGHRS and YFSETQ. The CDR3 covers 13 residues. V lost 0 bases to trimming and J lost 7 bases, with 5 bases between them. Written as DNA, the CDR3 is TGCGCCAGCAGCTTGGATGGAAATTCACCCCTCCACTTT. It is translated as CASSLDGNSPLHF.

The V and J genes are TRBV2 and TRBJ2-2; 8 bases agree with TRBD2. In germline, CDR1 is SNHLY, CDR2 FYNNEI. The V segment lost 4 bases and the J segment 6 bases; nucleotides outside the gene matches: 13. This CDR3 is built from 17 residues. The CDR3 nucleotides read TGTGCCAGCAGTGGGGAAGCGGGAGTAGTGACGTCCGGGGAGCTGTTTTTT. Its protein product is CASSGEAGVVTSGELFF.

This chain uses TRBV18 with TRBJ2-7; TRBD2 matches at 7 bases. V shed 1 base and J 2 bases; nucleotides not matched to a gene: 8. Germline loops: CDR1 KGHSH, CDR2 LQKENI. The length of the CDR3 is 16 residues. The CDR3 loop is CASSPRLGGTAYEQYF. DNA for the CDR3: TGTGCCAGCTCACCACGCTTGGGGGGGACGGCCTACGAGCAGTACTTC.

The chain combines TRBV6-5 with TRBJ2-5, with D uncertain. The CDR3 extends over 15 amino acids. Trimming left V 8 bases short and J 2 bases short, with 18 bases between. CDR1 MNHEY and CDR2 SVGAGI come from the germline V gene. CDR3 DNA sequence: TGTGCCAGCCGAGCTCTAGGCAGGCCTCAAGAGACCCAGTACTTC. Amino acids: CASRALGRPQETQYF.

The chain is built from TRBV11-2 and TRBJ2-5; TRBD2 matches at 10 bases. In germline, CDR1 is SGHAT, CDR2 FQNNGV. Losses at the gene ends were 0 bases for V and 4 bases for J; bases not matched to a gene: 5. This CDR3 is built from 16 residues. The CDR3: CASSLDWVAGGETQYF. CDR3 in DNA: TGTGCCAGCAGCTTAGACTGGGTAGCGGGAGGAGAGACCCAGTACTTC.

CDR3 in DNA: TGCAGCGCCGGACAGGGTCGTGGTCAGCCCCAGCATTTT. Protein: CSAGQGRGQPQHF. V usage is TRBV29-1 and J usage is TRBJ1-5, with 8 bases identical to TRBD1. The V gene's germline CDR1 is SQVTM and CDR2 ANQGSEA. This CDR3 spans 13 amino acids. V shed 7 bases, J shed 6 bases, and the junction held 8 bases outside the gene matches.

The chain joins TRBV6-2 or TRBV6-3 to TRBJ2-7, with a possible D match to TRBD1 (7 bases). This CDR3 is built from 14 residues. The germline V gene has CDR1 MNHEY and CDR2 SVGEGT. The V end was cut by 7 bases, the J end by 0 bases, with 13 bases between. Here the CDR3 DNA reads TGTGCCAGCACCCCGGGGGACAGCTCCTACGAGCAGTACTTC. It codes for CASTPGDSSYEQYF.

In DNA, the CDR3 is TGCGCCAGCAGCTTAGAACAGAACTATGGCTACACCTTC. Encoded protein: CASSLEQNYGYTF. This chain joins TRBV5-1 and TRBJ1-2; D unclear. This CDR3 contains 13 residues. The germline V gene has CDR1 SGHRS and CDR2 YFSETQ. The V end lost 2 bases, the J end lost 2 bases, and 7 bases lay between the germline ends.

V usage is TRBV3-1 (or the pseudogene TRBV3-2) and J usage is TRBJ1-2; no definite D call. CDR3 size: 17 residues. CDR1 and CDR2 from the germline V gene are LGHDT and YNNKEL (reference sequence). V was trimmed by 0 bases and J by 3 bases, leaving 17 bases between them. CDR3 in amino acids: CASSQDVISGKHYGYTF. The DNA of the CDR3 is TGTGCCAGCAGCCAAGATGTGATCTCCGGCAAACACTATGGCTACACCTTC.

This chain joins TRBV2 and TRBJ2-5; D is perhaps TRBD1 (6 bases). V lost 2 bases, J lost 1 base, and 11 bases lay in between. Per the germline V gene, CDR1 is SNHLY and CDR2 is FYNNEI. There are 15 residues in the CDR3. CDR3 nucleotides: TGTGCCAGCAGTGAACAGGGGTCGAGCCAAGAGACCCAGTACTTC. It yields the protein CASSEQGSSQETQYF.

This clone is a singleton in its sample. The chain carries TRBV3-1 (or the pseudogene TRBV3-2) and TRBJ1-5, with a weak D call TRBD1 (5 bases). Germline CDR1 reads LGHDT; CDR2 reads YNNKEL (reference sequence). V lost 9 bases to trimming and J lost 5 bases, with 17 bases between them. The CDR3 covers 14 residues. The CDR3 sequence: CARGPLLLHQPQHF. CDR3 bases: TGTGCCAGGGGACCTCTGCTCCTTCATCAGCCCCAGCATTTT.

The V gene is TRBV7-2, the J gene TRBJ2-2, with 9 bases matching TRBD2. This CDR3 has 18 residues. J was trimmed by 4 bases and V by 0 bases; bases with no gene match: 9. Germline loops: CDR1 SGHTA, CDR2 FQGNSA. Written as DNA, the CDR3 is TGTGCCAGCAGCTTAGCTCCTCAGGGACTAGCACTCACCGGGGAGCTGTTTTTT. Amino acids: CASSLAPQGLALTGELFF. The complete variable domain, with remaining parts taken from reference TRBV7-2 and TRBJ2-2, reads GAGVSQSPSNKVTEKGKDVELRCDPISGHTALYWYRQSLGQGLEFLIYFQGNSAPDKSGLPSDRFSAERTGGSVSTLTIQRTQQEDSAVYLCASSLAPQGLALTGELFFGEGSRLTVL.

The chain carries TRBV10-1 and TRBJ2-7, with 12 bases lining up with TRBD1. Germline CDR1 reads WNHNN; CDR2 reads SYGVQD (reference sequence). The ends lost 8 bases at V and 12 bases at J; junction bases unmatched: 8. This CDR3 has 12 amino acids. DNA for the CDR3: TGCGCCAGCGGTGGGGACAGGGGGCCGGTGTACTTC. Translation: CASGGDRGPVYF.

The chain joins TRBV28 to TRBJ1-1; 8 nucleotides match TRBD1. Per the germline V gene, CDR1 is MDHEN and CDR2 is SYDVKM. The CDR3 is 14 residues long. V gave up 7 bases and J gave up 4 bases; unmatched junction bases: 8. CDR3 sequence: CASISGQGSTEAFF. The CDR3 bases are TGTGCCAGCATCTCAGGACAGGGATCCACTGAAGCTTTCTTT.

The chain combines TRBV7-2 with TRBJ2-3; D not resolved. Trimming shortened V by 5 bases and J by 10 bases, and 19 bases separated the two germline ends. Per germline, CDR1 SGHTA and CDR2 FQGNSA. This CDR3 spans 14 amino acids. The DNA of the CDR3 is TGTGCCAGCAGCCCCAACTGGGCGATTTGGTCGCAGTATTTT. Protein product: CASSPNWAIWSQYF.

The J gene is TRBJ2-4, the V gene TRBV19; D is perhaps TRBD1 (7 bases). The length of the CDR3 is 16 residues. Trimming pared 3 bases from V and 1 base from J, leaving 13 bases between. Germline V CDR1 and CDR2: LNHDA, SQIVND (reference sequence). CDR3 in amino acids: CASSIGGGWAKNIQYF. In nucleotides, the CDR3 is TGTGCCAGTAGTATTGGAGGGGGCTGGGCCAAAAACATTCAGTACTTC.

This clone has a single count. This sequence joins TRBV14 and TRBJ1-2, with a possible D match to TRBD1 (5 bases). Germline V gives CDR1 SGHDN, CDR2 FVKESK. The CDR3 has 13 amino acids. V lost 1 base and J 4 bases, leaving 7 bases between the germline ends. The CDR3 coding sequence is TGTGCCAGCAGCCAAGGGACACCCTATGGCTACACCTTC. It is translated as CASSQGTPYGYTF.

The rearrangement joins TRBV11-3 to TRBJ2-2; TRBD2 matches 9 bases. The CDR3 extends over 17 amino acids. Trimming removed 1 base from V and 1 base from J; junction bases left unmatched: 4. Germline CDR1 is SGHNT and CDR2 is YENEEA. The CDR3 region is CASSLAPTSGNTGELFF. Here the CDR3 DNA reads TGTGCCAGCAGCTTAGCCCCGACTAGCGGGAACACCGGGGAGCTGTTTTTT. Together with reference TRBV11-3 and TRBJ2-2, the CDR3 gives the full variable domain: EAGVVQSPRYKIIEKKQPVAFWCNPISGHNTLYWYLQNLGQGPELLIRYENEEAVDDSQLPKDRFSAERLKGVDSTLKIQPAELGDSAVYLCASSLAPTSGNTGELFFGEGSRLTVL.

The CDR3 sequence: CASSQTDTQYF. The CDR3 DNA is TGTGCCAGCAGCCAAACAGATACGCAGTATTTT. The chain has TRBV3-1 (or the pseudogene TRBV3-2) and TRBJ2-3; D unresolved. Germline CDR1 is LGHDT and CDR2 is YNNKEL (reference sequence). V was pared by 2 bases and J by 3 bases, with 0 bases between. This CDR3 region has 11 residues.

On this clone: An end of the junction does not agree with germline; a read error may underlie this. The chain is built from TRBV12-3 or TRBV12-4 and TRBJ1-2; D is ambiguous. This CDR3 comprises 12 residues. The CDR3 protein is CASSLALAIARF. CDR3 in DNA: TGTGCCAGCAGTCTTGCCCTGGCGATAGCCCGCTTC.

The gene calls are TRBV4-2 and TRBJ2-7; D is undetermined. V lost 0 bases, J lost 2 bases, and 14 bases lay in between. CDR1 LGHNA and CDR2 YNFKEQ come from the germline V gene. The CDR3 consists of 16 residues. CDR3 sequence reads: CASSQEVRSVTYEQYF. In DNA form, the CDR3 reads TGTGCCAGCAGCCAAGAGGTGAGGTCCGTGACCTACGAGCAGTACTTC.

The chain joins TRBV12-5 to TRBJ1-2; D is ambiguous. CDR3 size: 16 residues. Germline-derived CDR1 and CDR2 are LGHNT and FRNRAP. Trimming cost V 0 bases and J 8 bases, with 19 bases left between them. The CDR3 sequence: CASGLVVHELLGGYTF. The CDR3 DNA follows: TGTGCTAGTGGTTTGGTAGTCCACGAACTTCTAGGGGGCTACACCTTC.

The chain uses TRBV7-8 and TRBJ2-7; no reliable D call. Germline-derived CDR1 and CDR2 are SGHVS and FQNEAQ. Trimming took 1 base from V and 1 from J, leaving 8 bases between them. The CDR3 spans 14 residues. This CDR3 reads CASSLGVRSYEQYF. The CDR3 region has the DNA TGTGCCAGCAGCTTAGGGGTTAGATCCTACGAGCAGTACTTC.

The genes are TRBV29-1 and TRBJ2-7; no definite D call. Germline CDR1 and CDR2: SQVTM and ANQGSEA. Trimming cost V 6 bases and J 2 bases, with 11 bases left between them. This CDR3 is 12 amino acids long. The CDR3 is CSVELGTYEQYF. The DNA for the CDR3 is TGCAGCGTCGAGTTGGGGACCTACGAGCAGTACTTC.